This TCR beta chain derives from a study of cytomegalovirus exposure and HLA in healthy donors. The V end was cut by 0 bases, the J end by 8 bases, with 4 bases between. This CDR3 region has 11 residues. In germline, CDR1 is LGHNA, CDR2 YNFKEQ. Study observations and caveats: Productive rates of about 87% or about 30% were seen for most TCR beta V segments in an earlier analysis. It was taken for granted in presence/absence analyses that sequencing depth across donors was roughly uniform. Later on, a genetic analysis was performed. It linked a missense variant in DCLRE1C with V- and J-gene trimming of TCR beta.

PCR employed 60 Vbeta and 13 Jbeta primers. Clones were read by immunoSEQ multiplex PCR, and TCRdb kept only the in-frame ones, dropping some. Altogether 150,000 or so clones are present, approximately 71% being singletons, with the ten largest covering approximately 1.5%. Concerning this clone: Its cognate antigen is unknown.

The chain uses TRBV4-2 and TRBJ1-2; unclear D gene. What was sequenced was PBMCs. The clonotype originates from a girl aged 5-17 years in good health and CMV-seronegative. CDR3 sequence: CASSQDVGYTF. The DNA for the CDR3 is TGTGCCAGCAGCCAAGATGTAGGCTACACCTTC.